The 15 T cell receptor beta chains reported below all come from one sample, sequenced in a study of shared clonotypes between healthy human individuals (dated by TCRdb to 2020 to 2021). Library preparation used the immunoSEQ multiplex PCR assay. TCRdb mirrors the immuneACCESS table, restricted to in-frame sequences. Some clones are absent from its copies; in checked studies, under half trace to an unresolved V gene, and the reason for the others is unknown. A total of 550,000 to 800,000 clones appear in this sample, less than 95% of them only once. The ten most abundant clones make up 34% of the sample. Sequencing was carried out using memory CD8+ T cells from PBMCs. The cell subset or site label corresponds to: CD45RO+ cells pooled with CCR7-negative TemRA cells. All receptors come from a man aged 18 to 30 in good health. Some clones in this sample may be carry-over from other donors' samples.

Note on this clone: At one of its ends the junction is not consistent with the germline gene, which may arise from a read error. V gene TRBV18 combines with J gene TRBJ2-7, with D possibly TRBD1 on 5 matching bases. The CDR3 sequence is 11 residues long. Per the germline V gene, CDR1 is KGHSH and CDR2 is LQKENI. CDR3 amino acids: CASSDRRISPF. CDR3 DNA sequence: TGTGCCAGCTCAGACAGACGGATTTCTCCCTTC.

The chain couples TRBV7-9 to TRBJ2-2; D gene unclear. The V gene's germline CDR1 is SEHNR and CDR2 FQNEAQ (reference sequence). Trimming removed 6 bases at V and 0 bases at J, with 5 bases between. The CDR3 length is 13 residues. The CDR3 DNA reads as TGTGCCAGCAGGGCACCGAACACCGGGGAGCTGTTTTTT. This sequence encodes CASRAPNTGELFF. Looking up the rest from reference TRBV7-9 and TRBJ2-2 gives the full variable domain: DTGVSQNPRHKITKRGQNVTFRCDPISEHNRLYWYRQTLGQGPEFLTYFQNEAQLEKSRLLSDRFSAERPKGSFSTLEIQRTEQGDSAMYLCASRAPNTGELFFGEGSRLTVL.

The chain recombines TRBV4-1 with TRBJ2-1; TRBD2 is a possible D gene (6 bases). With 4 bases removed from V and 4 bases from J, the gap between germline ends came to 20 bases. Looked up from germline, CDR1 is MGHRA and CDR2 is YSYEKL. The CDR3 loop spans 17 amino acids. The CDR3 DNA sequence: TGCGCCAGCAGCCTTAGATTTGGGACTGCTAATTACAATGAGCAGTTCTTC. Translating gives CASSLRFGTANYNEQFF.

This clone was picked up one time. The rearrangement joins TRBV7-6 to TRBJ2-2, with 9 bases aligning to TRBD2. The junction had 4 bases not matched to a gene; V was cut back by 1 base and J by 7 bases. Looked up from germline, CDR1 is SGHVS and CDR2 is FNYEAQ. The CDR3 sequence is 15 residues long. The CDR3 protein is CASSLELTSGGELFF. CDR3 nucleotides: TGTGCCAGCAGCTTAGAATTGACTAGCGGCGGGGAGCTGTTTTTT.

With respect to this clone: Sequence at one end of the junction differs from germline and may be a read error. The chain combines TRBV29-1 with TRBJ2-7, with D possibly TRBD1 on 6 matching bases. Germline CDR1 SQVTM, CDR2 ANQGSEA. CDR3 size: 11 residues. In DNA form, the CDR3 reads TGCAGCGTTGAAAGTCGGCAGGGGATACGCTTC. This gives the protein CSVESRQGIRF.

Only a few counts were recorded for this clone. The chain couples TRBV7-9 to TRBJ1-2; D may be TRBD1 (6 bases). Trimming removed 5 bases at V and 5 bases at J, with 12 bases between. The CDR3 is 13 residues long. Germline-derived CDR1 and CDR2 are SEHNR and FQNEAQ (reference sequence). This CDR3 is CASSPDRLYGYTF. Written as DNA, the CDR3 is TGTGCCAGCAGCCCCGACAGGCTATATGGCTACACCTTC. The full variable domain, its missing parts supplied by reference TRBV7-9 and TRBJ1-2, is DTGVSQNPRHKITKRGQNVTFRCDPISEHNRLYWYRQTLGQGPEFLTYFQNEAQLEKSRLLSDRFSAERPKGSFSTLEIQRTEQGDSAMYLCASSPDRLYGYTFGSGTRLTVV.

The sample holds one count of this clone. The V call is TRBV9, the J call TRBJ2-1; D unresolved. The CDR3 runs 14 residues. Trimming left V 3 bases short and J 3 bases short, with 10 bases between. The V gene's germline CDR1 is SGDLS and CDR2 YYNGEE. CDR3 amino acids: CASSGPLSYNEQFF. The CDR3 DNA is TGTGCCAGCAGCGGACCATTGAGCTACAATGAGCAGTTCTTC.

This sequence joins TRBV5-1 and TRBJ2-7; TRBD2 matches at 10 bases. The ends lost 1 base at V and 3 bases at J; junction bases unmatched: 1. The CDR3 has 14 residues. Germline-derived CDR1 and CDR2 are SGHRS and YFSETQ. CDR3 protein: CASSLPSGSYEQYF. CDR3 in DNA: TGCGCCAGCAGCTTGCCTAGCGGGAGCTACGAGCAGTACTTC.

The rearrangement uses TRBV4-3 and TRBJ1-2, with D unresolved. CDR3 length equals 15 residues. Trimming removed 1 base at V and 4 bases at J, with 13 bases between. Germline V gene lookup returns CDR1 LGHNA and CDR2 YSLEER. CDR3 sequence (DNA): TGCGCCAGCAGCCAAGGGTCGCTGGATAGCTATGGCTACACCTTC. Its protein product is CASSQGSLDSYGYTF.

This chain joins TRBV10-3 and TRBJ2-1; 7 bases align to TRBD2. CDR3 length equals 16 residues. Trimming removed 0 bases from V and 6 bases from J; junction bases left unmatched: 8. Germline CDR1 is ENHRY and CDR2 is SYGVKD. The chain's CDR3 is CAISESTLADLNEQFF. The CDR3 nucleotides read TGTGCCATCAGTGAGTCGACGCTAGCGGACCTCAATGAGCAGTTCTTC.

The genes are TRBV5-5 and TRBJ2-7; D call uncertain. V shed 4 bases and J shed 4 bases, with 3 bases lying between them. From germline, CDR1 is SGHKS and CDR2 YYEKEE (reference sequence). CDR3 length: 10 residues. The CDR3 is CASSGYEQYF. Written as DNA, the CDR3 is TGTGCCAGCAGCGGTTACGAGCAGTACTTC. Full variable domain (outside the CDR3, taken from reference TRBV5-5 and TRBJ2-7): DAGVTQSPTHLIKTRGQQVTLRCSPISGHKSVSWYQQVLGQGPQFIFQYYEKEERGRGNFPDRFSARQFPNYSSELNVNALLLGDSALYLCASSGYEQYFGPGTRLTVT.

The genes are TRBV6-1 and TRBJ2-3; the match to TRBD2 covers 11 bases. CDR3 length: 15 amino acids. Germline assignment: CDR1 MNHNS and CDR2 SASEGT. V was pared by 6 bases and J by 6 bases, with 8 bases of the junction left unmatched. CDR3 sequence reads: CASREGLAVVDTQYF. The DNA of the CDR3 is TGTGCCAGCAGGGAGGGACTAGCGGTCGTCGATACGCAGTATTTT.

V and J are TRBV29-1 and TRBJ2-7; 8 nucleotides align to TRBD1. The CDR3 sequence is 13 residues long. Losses at the gene ends were 4 bases for V and 4 bases for J; bases not matched to a gene: 6. Germline assignment: CDR1 SQVTM and CDR2 ANQGSEA. CDR3 residues: CSVVRTGRYEQYF. The DNA of the CDR3 is TGCAGCGTTGTCCGGACAGGGAGGTACGAGCAGTACTTC.

V gene TRBV5-1 combines with J gene TRBJ2-7; 8 bases line up with TRBD2. The germline V gene has CDR1 SGHRS and CDR2 YFSETQ. The CDR3 extends over 14 amino acids. V lost 2 bases and J lost 4; bases outside the gene matches: 5. CDR3 amino acids: CASSFTSGNYEQYF. CDR3 DNA sequence: TGCGCCAGCAGCTTCACTAGCGGCAATTACGAGCAGTACTTC.

The chain has TRBV5-1 and TRBJ2-1; 10 positions agree with TRBD2. The CDR3 is 16 amino acids. The ends lost 0 bases at V and 5 bases at J; junction bases unmatched: 5. Germline CDR1 SGHRS, CDR2 YFSETQ. CDR3: CASSLGLAGVDNEQFF. CDR3 DNA: TGCGCCAGCAGCTTGGGGCTAGCGGGAGTTGACAATGAGCAGTTCTTC.